This TCR beta chain was obtained from a study of T-cell reconstitution after alpha-beta-depleted transplantation in children. In this sample, this clonotype turned up a few times. For TCRbeta, the library was prepared with unique molecular identifiers. Each CDR3 protein is one row after TCRdb ran MiXCR on the PCR reads. Here the sample spans hundreds of thousands of distinct CDR3 sequences, around 13% being singletons. Trimming pared 6 bases from V and 4 bases from J, leaving 22 bases between. This CDR3 has 16 amino acids. The germline gives CDR1 MDHEN, CDR2 SYDVKM. This receptor was obtained from a human donor who donated a stem cell graft to a child with combined immunodeficiency. Source: PBMCs from the stem cell graft donor, taken from the stem cell graft. The chain links TRBV28 to TRBJ2-7; D ambiguous. CDR3 loop: CASSLTGRNPLYEQYF. CDR3 bases: TGTGCCAGCAGCCTTACGGGTCGCAACCCCCTATACGAGCAGTACTTC.